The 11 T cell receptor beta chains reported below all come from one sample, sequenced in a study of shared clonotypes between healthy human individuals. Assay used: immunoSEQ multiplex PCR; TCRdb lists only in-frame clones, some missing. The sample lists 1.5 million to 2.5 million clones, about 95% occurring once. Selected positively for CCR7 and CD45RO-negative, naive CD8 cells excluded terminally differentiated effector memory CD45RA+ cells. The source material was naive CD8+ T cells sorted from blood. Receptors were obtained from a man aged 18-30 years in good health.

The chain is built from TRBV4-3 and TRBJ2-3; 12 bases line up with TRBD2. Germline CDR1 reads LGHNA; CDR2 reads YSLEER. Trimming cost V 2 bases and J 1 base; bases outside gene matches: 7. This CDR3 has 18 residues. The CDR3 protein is CASSQTSGRPLGTDTQYF. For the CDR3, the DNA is TGCGCCAGCAGCCAAACTAGCGGGAGGCCCCTAGGCACAGATACGCAGTATTTT.

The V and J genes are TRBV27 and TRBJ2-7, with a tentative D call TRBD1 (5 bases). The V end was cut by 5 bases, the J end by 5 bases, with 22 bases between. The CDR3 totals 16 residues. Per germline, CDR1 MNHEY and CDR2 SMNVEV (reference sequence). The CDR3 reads CASSPSAGPKVHEQYF. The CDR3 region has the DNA TGTGCCAGCAGTCCCTCGGCAGGGCCTAAGGTCCACGAGCAGTACTTC.

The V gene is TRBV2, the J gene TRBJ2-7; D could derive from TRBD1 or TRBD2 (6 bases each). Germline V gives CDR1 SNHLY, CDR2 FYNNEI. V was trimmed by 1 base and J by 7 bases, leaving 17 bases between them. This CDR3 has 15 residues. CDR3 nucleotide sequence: TGTGCCAGCAGTGAAGTAGGGGGGACTCCAAGGGAGCAGTACTTC. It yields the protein CASSEVGGTPREQYF.

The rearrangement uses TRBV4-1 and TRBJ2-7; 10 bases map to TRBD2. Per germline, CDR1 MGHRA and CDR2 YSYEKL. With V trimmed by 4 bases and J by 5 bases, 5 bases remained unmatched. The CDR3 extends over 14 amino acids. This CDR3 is CASSPLAGADEQYF. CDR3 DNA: TGCGCCAGCAGCCCGCTAGCGGGAGCTGACGAGCAGTACTTC.

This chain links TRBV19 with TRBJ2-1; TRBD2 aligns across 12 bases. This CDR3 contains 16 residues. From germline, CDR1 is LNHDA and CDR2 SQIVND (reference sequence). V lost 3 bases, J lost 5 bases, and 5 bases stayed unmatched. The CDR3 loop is CASSMLAGGPDNEQFF. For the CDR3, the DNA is TGTGCCAGTAGTATGCTAGCGGGAGGGCCCGACAATGAGCAGTTCTTC.

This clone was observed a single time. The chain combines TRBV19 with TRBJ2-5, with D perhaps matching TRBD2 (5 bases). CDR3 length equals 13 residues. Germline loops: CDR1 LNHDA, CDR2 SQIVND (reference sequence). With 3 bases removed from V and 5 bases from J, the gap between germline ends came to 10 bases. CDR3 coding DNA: TGTGCCAGTAGTATTCCGGCGGGTGAGACCCAGTACTTC. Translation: CASSIPAGETQYF.

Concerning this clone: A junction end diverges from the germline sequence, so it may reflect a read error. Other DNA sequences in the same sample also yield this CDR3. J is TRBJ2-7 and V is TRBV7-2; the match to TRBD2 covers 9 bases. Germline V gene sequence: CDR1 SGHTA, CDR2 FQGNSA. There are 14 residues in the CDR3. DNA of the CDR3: TGTGCCAGCAGCCTAGCGGGACTATCCTACGAGCAGTACTTC. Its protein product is CASSLAGLSYEQYF. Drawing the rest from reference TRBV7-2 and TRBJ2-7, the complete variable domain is GAGVSQSPSNKVTEKGKDVELRCDPISGHTALYWYRQSLGQGLEFLIYFQGNSAPDKSGLPSDRFSAERTGGSVSTLTIQRTQQEDSAVYLCASSLAGLSYEQYFGPGTRLTVT.

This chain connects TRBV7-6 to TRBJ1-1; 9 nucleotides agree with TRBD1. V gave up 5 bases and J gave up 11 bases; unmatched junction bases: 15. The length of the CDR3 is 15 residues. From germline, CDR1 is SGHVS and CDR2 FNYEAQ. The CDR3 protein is CASSEWTGDPRGAFF. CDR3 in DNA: TGTGCCAGCAGCGAGTGGACAGGGGACCCTCGTGGGGCTTTCTTT.

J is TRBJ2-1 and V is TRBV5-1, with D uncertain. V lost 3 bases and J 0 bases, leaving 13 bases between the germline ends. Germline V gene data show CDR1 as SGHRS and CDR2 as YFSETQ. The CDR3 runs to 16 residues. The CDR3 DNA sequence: TGCGCCAGCAGCTCTGGAGACGTGAGCTCCTACAATGAGCAGTTCTTC. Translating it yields CASSSGDVSSYNEQFF.

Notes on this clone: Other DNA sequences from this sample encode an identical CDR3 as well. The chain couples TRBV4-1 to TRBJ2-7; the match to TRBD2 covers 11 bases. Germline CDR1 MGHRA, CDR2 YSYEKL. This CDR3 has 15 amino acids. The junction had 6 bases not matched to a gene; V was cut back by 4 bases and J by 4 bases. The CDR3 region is CASSLRLAGLYEQYF. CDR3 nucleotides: TGCGCCAGCAGCCTTCGACTAGCGGGATTATACGAGCAGTACTTC.

CDR3 nucleotide sequence: TGTGCCAGCAGTTTAACAGCCTATAGCAATCAGCCCCAGCATTTT. Amino acid sequence: CASSLTAYSNQPQHF. J is TRBJ1-5 and V is TRBV27; D ambiguous. Germline CDR1 reads MNHEY; CDR2 reads SMNVEV (reference sequence). This CDR3 contains 15 residues. V lost 2 bases to trimming and J lost 0 bases, with 8 bases between them.